Following are 28 T cell receptor beta chains from one sample sequenced in a study of blood T cell repertoires in COVID-19. The table came from immunoSEQ multiplex PCR; TCRdb's copy has only in-frame clones and leaves some out. The sample lists approximately 160,000 clones; approximately 84% were seen once. The sequencing sample was made of PBMCs or T cells enriched from blood (not recorded which). The receptors were gathered from a woman aged 45-60 years who had recovered from COVID-19.

This chain joins TRBV19 and TRBJ1-1, with D possibly TRBD1 on 6 matching bases. V was cut by 1 base and J by 4 bases, with 16 bases left in between. The CDR3 extends over 16 amino acids. CDR1 is LNHDA, CDR2 SQIVND, per germline (reference sequence). This CDR3 reads CASSIGTGSSGTEAFF. CDR3 nucleotide sequence: TGTGCCAGTAGTATAGGTACAGGGTCATCGGGCACTGAAGCTTTCTTT.

The rearrangement links TRBV4-1 to TRBJ2-3, with 7 bases identical to TRBD2. J lost 4 bases, V lost 1 base, and 14 bases had no gene match. The CDR3 covers 18 residues. Germline lookup yields CDR1 MGHRA and CDR2 YSYEKL. CDR3 sequence reads: CASSQVGPGGVVADTQYF. The CDR3 bases are TGCGCCAGCAGCCAAGTCGGGCCGGGGGGAGTAGTGGCAGATACGCAGTATTTT.

The chain couples TRBV6-1 to TRBJ2-7, with a tentative D call TRBD1 (6 bases). Germline values: CDR1 MNHNS, CDR2 SASEGT. This CDR3 is built from 15 residues. Between the trimmed V and J ends, which lost 1 base and 2 bases, there was a span of 12 bases. The CDR3 coding sequence is TGTGCCAGCAGTGAAGGAACTGGACAGCCCTACGAGCAGTACTTC. It is translated as CASSEGTGQPYEQYF.

The chain is built from TRBV28 and TRBJ1-1, with TRBD1 as a possible D gene (5 bases). Per the germline V gene, CDR1 is MDHEN and CDR2 is SYDVKM. The CDR3 extends over 15 amino acids. Trimming shortened V by 2 bases and J by 1 base, and 11 bases separated the two germline ends. CDR3 region: CASSLPDSSNTEAFF. The CDR3, as DNA: TGTGCCAGCAGTTTACCCGACAGCTCGAACACTGAAGCTTTCTTT.

The rearrangement links TRBV7-9 to TRBJ2-5; D uncertain. Per germline, CDR1 SEHNR and CDR2 FQNEAQ (reference sequence). The CDR3 is 12 amino acids. Trimming removed 3 bases from V and 5 bases from J, with 7 bases in between. CDR3 nucleotides: TGTGCCAGCAGCTTCATACAGGAGACCCAGTACTTC. This encodes CASSFIQETQYF.

This chain joins TRBV6-5 and TRBJ2-6; no definite D call. CDR3 length: 16 residues. V was pared by 2 bases and J by 2 bases, with 10 bases between. Germline assignment: CDR1 MNHEY and CDR2 SVGAGI. The chain's CDR3 is CASSYRLSAGANVLTF. CDR3 in DNA: TGTGCCAGCAGTTACAGATTATCGGCTGGGGCCAACGTCCTGACTTTC.

This clone came up a few times. The J gene is TRBJ1-2, the V gene TRBV7-8; 8 positions agree with TRBD1. The germline gives CDR1 SGHVS, CDR2 FQNEAQ. CDR3 length equals 13 residues. Trimming removed 3 bases from V and 7 bases from J; junction bases left unmatched: 4. CDR3 coding DNA: TGTGCCAGCAGCTTGCCAGGGGGCTTTGGCTACACCTTC. This sequence encodes CASSLPGGFGYTF.

This clone showed up just a few times. This chain joins TRBV10-3 and TRBJ1-1, with D possibly matching TRBD1 (5 bases). Per germline, CDR1 ENHRY and CDR2 SYGVKD. Trimming removed 10 bases at V and 4 bases at J, with 16 bases between. The CDR3 covers 13 residues. The CDR3 DNA reads TGTGCCACACACCGTCAGGGCTCCACTGAAGCTTTCTTT. The encoded protein is CATHRQGSTEAFF.

Here the CDR3 reads CSVAGTGKSGNTIYF. The CDR3 DNA reads TGCAGCGTCGCCGGGACAGGGAAGTCTGGAAACACCATATATTTT. V usage is TRBV29-1 and J usage is TRBJ1-3, with 9 positions matching TRBD1. The germline V gene has CDR1 SQVTM and CDR2 ANQGSEA. CDR3 length: 15 residues. Trimming removed 6 bases from V and 1 base from J; junction bases left unmatched: 7.

J is TRBJ1-3 and V is TRBV19, with D possibly matching TRBD1 (5 bases). From germline, CDR1 is LNHDA and CDR2 SQIVND (reference sequence). The CDR3 spans 14 residues. V lost 10 bases, J lost 2 bases, and 15 bases lay in between. CDR3 protein: CATREDMTGNTIYF. In DNA form, the CDR3 reads TGTGCCACCAGGGAGGATATGACTGGAAACACCATATATTTT.

V gene TRBV19 combines with J gene TRBJ1-5; possible D gene TRBD1, 5 bases. V lost 6 bases and J lost 5, with 17 bases in between. The CDR3 length is 15 residues. CDR1 is LNHDA and CDR2 is SQIVND in the germline V gene (reference sequence). The CDR3 loop reads CASSPRAGRYQPQHF. The CDR3 coding sequence is TGTGCCAGTAGCCCTAGGGCAGGGAGGTATCAGCCCCAGCATTTT.

This clone was seen just once. CDR3 residues: CASSFGQGLQETQYF. The CDR3 DNA is TGTGCCAGCAGCTTCGGACAGGGACTTCAAGAGACCCAGTACTTC. This chain connects TRBV7-9 to TRBJ2-5; TRBD1 matches at 8 bases. This CDR3 has 15 amino acids. V lost 3 bases and J lost 2; bases outside the gene matches: 5. Germline values: CDR1 SEHNR, CDR2 FQNEAQ (reference sequence).

The chain combines TRBV2 with TRBJ2-2; 10 positions agree with TRBD2. This CDR3 spans 13 amino acids. Per germline, CDR1 SNHLY and CDR2 FYNNEI. J lost 5 bases, V lost 8 bases, and 2 bases had no gene match. This chain's CDR3 is CASELAGTGELFF. In DNA, the CDR3 is TGTGCCAGCGAACTAGCGGGAACCGGGGAGCTGTTTTTT.

A single count supports this clone. The chain carries TRBV7-2 and TRBJ1-5, with D unclear. With 5 bases removed from V and 4 bases from J, the gap between germline ends came to 15 bases. This CDR3 comprises 15 residues. The germline V gene has CDR1 SGHTA and CDR2 FQGNSA. CDR3 loop: CASSHERAGNQPQHF. CDR3 nucleotides: TGTGCCAGCAGCCACGAGAGGGCTGGGAATCAGCCCCAGCATTTT.

The chain carries TRBV10-2 and TRBJ1-4; possibly TRBD1 for D (5 bases). V dropped 11 bases and J dropped 8 bases, with 15 bases sitting between them. Germline V lookup: CDR1 WSHSY, CDR2 SAAADI. The CDR3 spans 12 residues. Written as DNA, the CDR3 is TGCGCCGGCGGGACCTTCGGGGAAAAACTGTTTTTT. It translates to CAGGTFGEKLFF.

The rearrangement uses TRBV15 and TRBJ2-2; unclear D gene. Germline V gene sequence: CDR1 LNHNV, CDR2 YYDKDF (reference sequence). V shed 0 bases and J shed 9 bases, with 11 bases lying between them. The CDR3 is made up of 14 amino acids. The CDR3 DNA sequence: TGTGCCACCAGCAGAGACCCCCGAGCCAGGGAGCTGTTTTTT. Its translation is CATSRDPRARELFF.

The chain is built from TRBV30 and TRBJ1-3; D gene unclear. The CDR3 has 14 residues. The V end lost 2 bases, the J end lost 2 bases, and 10 bases lay between the germline ends. The germline V gene encodes CDR1 GTSNPN and CDR2 SVGIG (reference sequence). The CDR3 region is CAWSTTGAGNTIYF. CDR3 coding DNA: TGTGCCTGGAGTACAACGGGAGCTGGAAACACCATATATTTT.

The chain carries TRBV19 and TRBJ2-7, with unresolved D. The V and J ends lost 3 bases and 0 bases respectively, with 6 bases between them. The germline V gene encodes CDR1 LNHDA and CDR2 SQIVND (reference sequence). The CDR3 loop spans 13 amino acids. CDR3 nucleotide sequence: TGTGCCAGTAGTATCGTACACTCCTACGAGCAGTACTTC. It yields the protein CASSIVHSYEQYF.

This clone was counted once. The rearrangement links TRBV4-3 to TRBJ2-5; 10 nucleotides match TRBD2. With 3 bases clipped from V and 3 bases from J, the junction kept 4 bases outside the gene matches. The length of the CDR3 is 15 residues. Germline-derived CDR1 and CDR2 are LGHNA and YSLEER. DNA of the CDR3: TGCGCCAGCAGCCACATAGCGGGAGGAAAAGAGACCCAGTACTTC. As protein: CASSHIAGGKETQYF.

The V call is TRBV7-2, the J call TRBJ1-5, with D maybe TRBD1 (6 bases). Germline V CDR1 and CDR2: SGHTA, FQGNSA. The CDR3 spans 17 residues. The V end lost 0 bases, the J end lost 4 bases, and 16 bases lay between the germline ends. DNA for the CDR3: TGTGCCAGCAGCTTAGCTGGGGGGGCGTTAGTTAATCAGCCCCAGCATTTT. The encoded protein is CASSLAGGALVNQPQHF.

Here the CDR3 DNA reads TGTGCCAGTAGTATTCGCGGGGTGAGCGGGCCTAAGCGAGAGACCCAGTACTTC. Amino acid sequence: CASSIRGVSGPKRETQYF. The chain employs TRBV19 and TRBJ2-5; D possibly corresponds to TRBD2 (6 bases). Per germline, CDR1 LNHDA and CDR2 SQIVND (reference sequence). Trimming took 3 bases from V and 4 from J, leaving 24 bases between them. The CDR3 is 18 amino acids. Together with reference TRBV19 and TRBJ2-5, the CDR3 gives the full variable domain: DGGITQSPKYLFRKEGQNVTLSCEQNLNHDAMYWYRQDPGQGLRLIYYSQIVNDFQKGDIAEGYSVSREKKESFPLTVTSAQKNPTAFYLCASSIRGVSGPKRETQYFGPGTRLLVL.

This CDR3 is CASSVLREGSDTQYF. CDR3 in DNA: TGTGCCAGCAGCGTCCTGCGGGAGGGCTCAGATACGCAGTATTTT. The chain uses TRBV14 and TRBJ2-3; 9 bases match TRBD2. Per the germline V gene, CDR1 is SGHDN and CDR2 is FVKESK. The length of the CDR3 is 15 residues. The junction had 7 bases not matched to a gene; V was cut back by 5 bases and J by 4 bases.

The chain employs TRBV4-3 and TRBJ2-1; TRBD1 aligns across 7 bases. Germline CDR1 is LGHNA and CDR2 is YSLEER. V shed 0 bases and J 7 bases; nucleotides not matched to a gene: 12. The CDR3 runs 17 residues. The CDR3 reads CASSQDIHRGLRNEQFF. In nucleotides, the CDR3 is TGCGCCAGCAGCCAAGATATACACAGGGGTCTTAGGAATGAGCAGTTCTTC.

The chain recombines TRBV5-1 with TRBJ1-4; tentatively, D is TRBD1 (6 bases). Trimming shortened V by 4 bases and J by 0 bases, and 10 bases separated the two germline ends. CDR1 is SGHRS, CDR2 YFSETQ, per germline. The CDR3 sequence is 15 residues long. CDR3 residues: CASSPGTPTNEKLFF. The CDR3 DNA sequence: TGCGCCAGCAGCCCCGGGACACCAACTAATGAAAAACTGTTTTTT. The entire variable domain, with the rest obtained from reference TRBV5-1 and TRBJ1-4, is as follows: KAGVTQTPRYLIKTRGQQVTLSCSPISGHRSVSWYQQTPGQGLQFLFEYFSETQRNKGNFPGRFSGRQFSNSRSEMNVSTLELGDSALYLCASSPGTPTNEKLFFGSGTQLSVL.

The chain couples TRBV28 to TRBJ1-1; D possibly corresponds to TRBD1 (6 bases). V was cut by 8 bases and J by 0 bases, with 16 bases left in between. Germline CDR1 is MDHEN and CDR2 is SYDVKM. This CDR3 region has 15 residues. DNA for the CDR3: TGTGCCAGCGACCCGGGACAAGGGTTGAACACTGAAGCTTTCTTT. As protein: CASDPGQGLNTEAFF.

The table lists this clone with a few counts. The chain couples TRBV24-1 to TRBJ1-5, with 10 bases aligning to TRBD1. This CDR3 has 20 residues. Germline V lookup: CDR1 KGHDR, CDR2 SFDVKD. Unmatched junction bases numbered 13, after V lost 0 bases and J lost 3 bases. CDR3 nucleotides: TGTGCCACCAGTGATTTGCTCGTCTCCGGACAGGGGGAATACAATCAGCCCCAGCATTTT. Encoded protein: CATSDLLVSGQGEYNQPQHF.

This clone was detected once. J is TRBJ1-4 and V is TRBV7-2, with TRBD1 matching 7 bases. V lost 5 bases, J lost 7 bases, and 7 bases stayed unmatched. This CDR3 is built from 14 residues. Germline V gives CDR1 SGHTA, CDR2 FQGNSA. CDR3 sequence reads: CASSPGGNSEKLFF. DNA of the CDR3: TGTGCCAGCAGCCCAGGGGGGAACAGTGAAAAACTGTTTTTT. Full variable domain (rest looked up from reference TRBV7-2 and TRBJ1-4): GAGVSQSPSNKVTEKGKDVELRCDPISGHTALYWYRQSLGQGLEFLIYFQGNSAPDKSGLPSDRFSAERTGGSVSTLTIQRTQQEDSAVYLCASSPGGNSEKLFFGSGTQLSVL.

Here the CDR3 reads CASSLERLAITDTQYF. For the CDR3, the DNA is TGTGCCAGCAGCTTGGAGCGGCTAGCGATCACAGATACGCAGTATTTT. This chain links TRBV11-2 with TRBJ2-3; possibly TRBD2 for D (6 bases). Trimming took 3 bases from V and 2 from J, leaving 15 bases between them. CDR1 is SGHAT, CDR2 FQNNGV, per germline. CDR3 length: 16 amino acids.